The 9 T cell receptor beta chains below come from one sample, sequenced in a study of CD8 T cells in ankylosing spondylitis. In TCRdb, the 5' RACE reads were re-called with MiXCR into one record per CDR3 protein. The repertoire holds hundreds of thousands of distinct CDR3 sequences, with approximately 16% as singletons. The antigens these receptors bind are not known. Study results and limitations: The study identified a TCR beta motif of about eight highly homologous variants that appeared characteristic of ankylosing spondylitis blood.

Sequences were obtained from blood, either unsorted or a sorted T cell fraction (not recorded which). The receptor source for this set is a male donor with ankylosing spondylitis.

CDR3 residues: CASSQTSGETYNEQFF. CDR3 DNA: TGCGCCAGCAGCCAAACTAGCGGGGAAACCTACAATGAGCAGTTCTTC. The J gene is TRBJ2-1, the V gene TRBV4-1; TRBD2 aligns across 10 bases. This CDR3 is built from 16 residues. V shed 2 bases, J shed 2 bases, and the junction held 3 bases outside the gene matches. From germline, CDR1 is MGHRA and CDR2 YSYEKL.

A few counts support this clonotype. The CDR3 is CSVPDLNTEAFF. In DNA, the CDR3 is TGCAGTGTTCCTGATTTGAACACTGAAGCTTTCTTT. The gene calls are TRBV20-1 and TRBJ1-1; unclear D gene. The CDR3 consists of 12 residues. V was trimmed by 7 bases and J by 0 bases, leaving 9 bases between them. Germline loops: CDR1 DFQATT, CDR2 SNEGSKA (reference sequence).

The sample holds a few counts of this clonotype. The rearrangement joins TRBV7-6 to TRBJ1-1; D is unclear. The CDR3 contains 13 residues. V was trimmed by 1 base and J by 1 base, leaving 4 bases between them. The germline gives CDR1 SGHVS, CDR2 FNYEAQ. Written as DNA, the CDR3 is TGTGCCAGCAGCTTAGAAGCGAACACTGAAGCTTTCTTT. Protein sequence: CASSLEANTEAFF.

Of note for this clonotype: One base away lies a much larger clone, so this may be a sequencing read error. V gene TRBV12-3 or TRBV12-4 combines with J gene TRBJ2-2; tentatively, D is TRBD1 or TRBD2 (5 bases each). Deletions cut 3 bases from V and 4 bases from J, with 21 bases between. This CDR3 is built from 18 residues. CDR3 amino acids: CASSLGLWVGEGTGELFF. The CDR3 DNA is TGTGCCAGCAGTTTGGGGCTTTGGGTGGGAGAAGGCACCGGGGAGCTGTTTTTT.

The chain is built from TRBV28 and TRBJ2-5; D not resolved. V shed 6 bases and J shed 6 bases, with 23 bases lying between them. This CDR3 region has 16 residues. Germline lookup yields CDR1 MDHEN and CDR2 SYDVKM. CDR3 coding DNA: TGTGCCAGCAGCCCCACCGGCTCAGGTCCGTGGCAGACCCAGTACTTC. This translates into CASSPTGSGPWQTQYF. Full variable domain (outside the CDR3, taken from reference TRBV28 and TRBJ2-5): DVKVTQSSRYLVKRTGEKVFLECVQDMDHENMFWYRQDPGLGLRLIYFSYDVKMKEKGDIPEGYSVSREKKERFSLILESASTNQTSMYLCASSPTGSGPWQTQYFGPGTRLLVL.

This clonotype was seen only once. The V and J genes are TRBV6-5 and TRBJ2-1; TRBD2 is a possible D gene (5 bases). Trimming shortened V by 2 bases and J by 7 bases, and 9 bases separated the two germline ends. The CDR3 has 13 amino acids. Germline lookup yields CDR1 MNHEY and CDR2 SVGAGI. The CDR3 DNA is TGTGCCAGCAGTTACGGTCGGGGTAATGAGCAGTTCTTC. It is translated as CASSYGRGNEQFF.

The chain uses TRBV6-2 or TRBV6-3 and TRBJ2-1; D may be TRBD1 or TRBD2 (5 bases each). V dropped 3 bases and J dropped 5 bases, with 11 bases sitting between them. The germline gives CDR1 MNHEY, CDR2 SVGEGT. There are 14 residues in the CDR3. The CDR3 DNA follows: TGTGCCAGCAGTTATTGGCAGGGAGACAATGAGCAGTTCTTC. This encodes CASSYWQGDNEQFF.

This clonotype was detected only a few times. The chain couples TRBV4-3 to TRBJ2-1; TRBD2 agrees at 7 bases. J was trimmed by 7 bases and V by 0 bases; bases with no gene match: 9. The germline V gene encodes CDR1 LGHNA and CDR2 YSLEER. This CDR3 comprises 16 residues. CDR3 nucleotides: TGCGCCAGCAGCCAAGAAGGGTGGAGCGGGGCGAATGAGCAGTTCTTC. Amino acid sequence: CASSQEGWSGANEQFF.

V usage is TRBV7-3 and J usage is TRBJ2-5; tentative D call: TRBD1 (6 bases). V was shortened by 2 bases and J by 0 bases, with 10 bases between the two germline ends. Looked up from germline, CDR1 is SGHTA and CDR2 is FQGTGA. The CDR3 totals 15 residues. The CDR3 protein is CASSLGQPDQETQYF. CDR3 bases: TGTGCCAGCAGCTTAGGACAGCCAGACCAAGAGACCCAGTACTTC.